Listed below are T cell receptor beta chains from one sample, sequenced in a study of cytomegalovirus exposure and HLA in healthy donors. This table comes from immunoSEQ multiplex PCR, and its TCRdb copy is limited to in-frame clones, with some not included. The data contain approximately 120,000 clones, 76% of them seen just once; the ten biggest clones take up around 12%. Sequencing used PBMCs. The receptors derive from a woman aged 40 to 50 in good health and CMV-seropositive. Each CDR3 is given with its conserved first and last residue. D genes are given only for firm matches. Not all rows give a size; the values are once, few, many and, for expanded clones, a class.

NA | NA | TRBJ1-2 | TRBV7-2 | CASSLRTEGYGYTF | TGTGCCAGCAGCCTAAGGACAGAAGGATATGGCTACACCTTC
NA | NA | TRBJ1-2 | TRBV30 | CAWKLRQDNGYTF | TGTGCCTGGAAATTGAGACAGGACAATGGCTACACCTTC
NA | NA | TRBJ2-5 | TRBV10-1 | CASSDKGLAQETQYF | TGCGCCAGCAGTGATAAAGGACTCGCCCAAGAGACCCAGTACTTC
TRBD1 | NA | TRBJ1-1 | TRBV5-1 | CASSLGDRASEAFF | TGCGCCAGCAGCTTGGGAGACAGGGCGTCTGAAGCTTTCTTT
NA | NA | TRBJ1-1 | TRBV30 | CAWRAGNTEAFF | TGTGCCTGGCGGGCGGGGAACACTGAAGCTTTCTTT
NA | NA | TRBJ1-2 | TRBV30 | CAWSLGYGREGSRGYTF | TGTGCCTGGAGTTTAGGTTATGGTCGGGAGGGTTCACGTGGCTACACCTTC
TRBD1 | many | TRBJ1-4 | TRBV4-1 | CASSGTGSEKLFF | TGCGCCAGCTCCGGGACAGGGAGTGAAAAACTGTTTTTT
NA | few | TRBJ1-1 | TRBV15 | CATSREGPNTEAFF | TGTGCCACCAGCAGAGAGGGGCCTAACACTGAAGCTTTCTTT
NA | NA | TRBJ1-1 | TRBV27 | CATPETGDTNTEAFF | TGTGCCACCCCAGAGACAGGAGATACGAACACTGAAGCTTTCTTT
NA | few | TRBJ1-1 | TRBV12-5 | CASGLVRSRGAEAFF | TGTGCTAGTGGTTTGGTACGTTCGCGAGGAGCTGAAGCTTTCTTT
NA | NA | TRBJ1-5 | TRBV30 | CAWSDGGNQPQHF | TGTGCCTGGAGTGACGGGGGCAATCAGCCCCAGCATTTT
TRBD1 | NA | TRBJ1-1 | TRBV7-9 | CASKPRVQGAISEAFF | TGTGCCAGCAAGCCGCGTGTTCAGGGGGCAATCTCTGAAGCTTTCTTT
NA | few | TRBJ1-1 | TRBV4-1 | CASSQGQKNTEAFF | TGCGCCAGCAGCCAAGGACAGAAGAACACTGAAGCTTTCTTT
NA | NA | TRBJ1-1 | TRBV5-1 | CASRLEVRSAESFF | TGCGCCAGCAGGCTTGAGGTTCGATCTGCTGAGAGTTTCTTT
TRBD1 | NA | TRBJ1-3 | TRBV30 | CAWTRGAGGNTIYF | TGTGCCTGGACCAGGGGGGCAGGTGGAAACACCATATATTTT
TRBD2 | few | TRBJ2-1 | TRBV11-2 | CASSLGETSGASYNEQFF | TGTGCCAGCAGCTTAGGGGAGACTAGCGGGGCCTCCTACAATGAGCAGTTCTTC
TRBD1 | NA | TRBJ1-4 | TRBV6-5 | CASTSGGGEWEKLFF | TGTGCCAGCACCTCAGGGGGCGGCGAGTGGGAAAAACTGTTTTTT
TRBD2 | NA | TRBJ2-5 | TRBV7-6 | CASSSLGGAKETQYF | TGTGCCAGCAGCTCCCTCGGGGGGGCCAAAGAGACCCAGTACTTC
TRBD1 | NA | TRBJ1-1 | TRBV27 | CASSSTGTGGASSEAFF | TGTGCCAGCAGTAGCACCGGGACAGGGGGCGCGTCTTCTGAAGCTTTCTTT
NA | NA | TRBJ1-5 | TRBV5-8 | CASSLVGQNQPQHF | TGTGCCAGCAGCTTGGTGGGACAAAATCAGCCCCAGCATTTT
NA | once | TRBJ2-3 | TRBV6-6 | CASSSVQRSTDTQYF | TGTGCCAGCAGTTCGGTACAGCGGAGCACAGATACGCAGTATTTT
TRBD1 | NA | TRBJ2-3 | TRBV5-1 | CASSTWTGSTDTQYF | TGCGCCAGCAGCACCTGGACAGGGAGCACAGATACGCAGTATTTT
NA | NA | TRBJ2-7 | TRBV28 | CASSLSGSSYEQYF | TGTGCCAGCAGTTTATCAGGAAGCTCCTACGAGCAGTACTTC
NA | NA | TRBJ1-2 | TRBV5-1 | CASSRGSNYGYTF | TGCGCCAGCAGCCGGGGGTCCAACTATGGCTACACCTTC
NA | NA | TRBJ1-4 | TRBV19 | CASSIEGAAQGYAEKLFF | TGTGCCAGTAGTATAGAGGGGGCGGCACAGGGTTACGCTGAAAAACTGTTTTTT
TRBD1 | NA | TRBJ1-6 | TRBV5-3 | CARSWDRGLLYNSPLHF | TGTGCCAGAAGCTGGGACAGGGGGTTGCTCTATAATTCACCCCTCCACTTT
TRBD1 | NA | TRBJ2-2 | TRBV6-1 | CASRSTGTSTGELFF | TGTGCCAGCAGATCGACAGGGACCAGCACCGGGGAGCTGTTTTTT
NA | NA | TRBJ1-5 | TRBV19 | CATVYGANQPQHF | TGTGCCACCGTATATGGGGCAAATCAGCCCCAGCATTTT
NA | NA | TRBJ2-3 | TRBV30 | CAWSVPGDTQYF | TGTGCCTGGAGTGTCCCAGGAGATACGCAGTATTTT
TRBD1 | NA | TRBJ1-1 | TRBV7-9 | CASSLRTGGYTEAFF | TGTGCCAGCAGCCTTCGGACAGGGGGCTACACTGAAGCTTTCTTT
NA | once | TRBJ1-2 | TRBV20-1 | CSALHPGGYTF | TGCAGTGCCCTCCACCCAGGTGGCTACACCTTC
TRBD1 | few | TRBJ1-1 | TRBV5-6 | CASSLGATGVLNTEAFF | TGTGCCAGCAGCTTGGGAGCGACAGGGGTTTTGAACACTGAAGCTTTCTTT
NA | NA | TRBJ2-3 | TRBV4-1 | CASSQDGVLTDTQYF | TGCGCCAGCAGCCAAGACGGGGTTTTGACAGATACGCAGTATTTT
NA | NA | TRBJ1-1 | TRBV19 | CASRYRLGLGEAFF | TGTGCCAGTAGGTACAGGCTCGGATTAGGTGAAGCTTTCTTT
NA | NA | TRBJ1-1 | TRBV4-1 | CASSQLRENTEAFF | TGCGCCAGCAGCCAACTCAGGGAGAACACTGAAGCTTTCTTT
NA | NA | TRBJ1-6 | TRBV9 | CASSVDRNSPLHF | TGTGCCAGCAGCGTAGATCGTAATTCACCCCTCCACTTT
TRBD1 | NA | TRBJ1-5 | TRBV30 | CAWDSYRGGPQHF | TGTGCCTGGGATTCCTACAGGGGAGGGCCCCAGCATTTT
TRBD1 | NA | TRBJ2-3 | TRBV2 | CASSLDRRTDTQYF | TGTGCCAGCAGTCTGGACAGGCGCACAGATACGCAGTATTTT
TRBD1 | NA | TRBJ1-1 | TRBV2 | CASKDREVSLAFF | TGTGCCAGCAAGGACAGGGAAGTAAGTTTAGCTTTCTTT